This TCR beta chain was recovered during a study of cytomegalovirus exposure and HLA in healthy donors. Whole-study findings and limits: Most sequenced TCRs were rare (though some public TCRs occurred in many donors).

Concerning this clone itself: The antigen remains undetermined.

Germline CDR1 is LGHNA and CDR2 is YSLEER. The trim removed 0 bases at V and 3 bases at J, leaving 2 bases unmatched. This CDR3 has 14 residues. Only in-frame clones appear in the TCRdb table, and some are missing; sequencing was by immunoSEQ multiplex PCR. The sample shows under 350,000 clones, about 86% of them seen only once. The receptor's source is a woman in her late teens or twenties in good health and CMV-seronegative. The specimen sequenced was PBMCs. This chain joins TRBV4-3 and TRBJ2-7; 7 nucleotides agree with TRBD1. DNA for the CDR3: TGCGCCAGCAGCCAAGAAAACAGGGGCTACGAGCAGTACTTC. Protein: CASSQENRGYEQYF.